A selection of T cell receptor beta chains follows, all from one sample in a study of regulatory T cells in long-lasting Graves disease. Via MiXCR, TCRdb re-called the multiplex PCR reads, giving one row per CDR3 protein. The sample yields over 350,000 distinct CDR3 sequences, approximately 16% seen once. The same sample was also used in a study of T cells in Graves' hyperthyroidism and ophthalmopathy.

Here the sequenced sample was peripheral blood mononuclear cells (PBMCs), taken at new diagnosis, from a patient treated with antithyroid drugs. The receptor set was obtained from a woman aged 40 to 50 with Graves disease. CDR3s include the opening cysteine and the closing phenylalanine or tryptophan. The order of the fields is V gene, clone size, D gene, J gene, CDR3 protein, CDR3 DNA. The D gene is left open where the match is weak. The size field is filled for only some rows; it gives once, few, many or a size class.

V gene: TRBV4-1
clone size: -
D gene: -
J gene: TRBJ2-3
CDR3 protein: CASSQEGWSTDTQYF
CDR3 DNA: TGCGCCAGCAGCCAAGAAGGGTGGAGCACAGATACGCAGTATTTT

V gene: TRBV10-3
clone size: few
D gene: TRBD1
J gene: TRBJ1-5
CDR3 protein: CAISDAGQGSNQPQHF
CDR3 DNA: TGTGCCATCAGTGACGCTGGACAGGGAAGCAATCAGCCCCAGCATTTT

V gene: TRBV28
clone size: many
D gene: TRBD2
J gene: TRBJ2-6
CDR3 protein: CASNRLAGVTGANVLTF
CDR3 DNA: TGTGCCAGCAACCGACTAGCGGGAGTGACTGGGGCCAACGTCCTGACTTTC

V gene: TRBV2
clone size: many
D gene: -
J gene: TRBJ2-2
CDR3 protein: CASSGGRELFF
CDR3 DNA: TGTGCCAGCAGTGGGGGTCGGGAGCTGTTTTTT

V gene: TRBV12-5
clone size: many
D gene: -
J gene: TRBJ2-2
CDR3 protein: CASGLAYTGELFF
CDR3 DNA: TGTGCTAGTGGGTTAGCGTACACCGGGGAGCTGTTTTTT

V gene: TRBV12-3/TRBV12-4
clone size: many
D gene: TRBD1
J gene: TRBJ1-5
CDR3 protein: CASSHGQERYNQPQHF
CDR3 DNA: TGTGCCAGCAGCCATGGACAGGAGCGATACAATCAGCCCCAGCATTTT

V gene: TRBV20-1
clone size: few
D gene: TRBD2
J gene: TRBJ2-7
CDR3 protein: CSAREASGAYEQYF
CDR3 DNA: TGCAGTGCTCGGGAGGCTAGCGGAGCCTACGAGCAGTACTTC

V gene: TRBV11-2
clone size: few
D gene: -
J gene: TRBJ2-3
CDR3 protein: CASSLDRVIVDTQYF
CDR3 DNA: TGTGCCAGCAGCTTAGACAGGGTAATAGTAGATACGCAGTATTTT

V gene: TRBV30
clone size: few
D gene: -
J gene: TRBJ1-2
CDR3 protein: CAWSVDVGRGGYTF
CDR3 DNA: TGTGCCTGGAGTGTAGACGTCGGCCGGGGGGGCTACACCTTC

V gene: TRBV9
clone size: few
D gene: -
J gene: TRBJ2-2
CDR3 protein: CASSVVAISNTGELFF
CDR3 DNA: TGTGCCAGCAGCGTAGTAGCGATCTCGAACACCGGGGAGCTGTTTTTT

V gene: TRBV4-2
clone size: few
D gene: TRBD2
J gene: TRBJ2-5
CDR3 protein: CASSPRGAGEETQYF
CDR3 DNA: TGTGCCAGCAGCCCCCGCGGAGCGGGAGAAGAGACCCAGTACTTC

V gene: TRBV9
clone size: many
D gene: TRBD2
J gene: TRBJ2-1
CDR3 protein: CASSASGRNHNEQFF
CDR3 DNA: TGTGCCAGCAGCGCTAGCGGGAGGAACCACAATGAGCAGTTCTTC

V gene: TRBV28
clone size: many
D gene: TRBD2
J gene: TRBJ2-4
CDR3 protein: CASSYFRLAGDKNIQYF
CDR3 DNA: TGTGCCAGCAGTTATTTCAGACTAGCGGGAGACAAAAACATTCAGTACTTC

V gene: TRBV7-9
clone size: -
D gene: -
J gene: TRBJ1-2
CDR3 protein: CASSPTRGRDAYGYTF
CDR3 DNA: TGTGCCAGCAGCCCCACTCGGGGTAGGGATGCATATGGCTACACCTTC

V gene: TRBV5-1
clone size: few
D gene: TRBD1
J gene: TRBJ1-2
CDR3 protein: CASSLAAPGQGASYGYTF
CDR3 DNA: TGCGCCAGCAGCTTGGCCGCTCCGGGACAGGGGGCTTCCTATGGCTACACCTTC

V gene: TRBV6-1
clone size: many
D gene: -
J gene: TRBJ2-3
CDR3 protein: CASRLPGADTQYF
CDR3 DNA: TGTGCCAGCAGACTACCGGGGGCAGATACGCAGTATTTT

V gene: TRBV4-1
clone size: -
D gene: -
J gene: TRBJ2-7
CDR3 protein: CASSQMEAGAPHEQYF
CDR3 DNA: TGCGCCAGCAGCCAAATGGAGGCCGGGGCCCCCCACGAGCAGTACTTC

V gene: TRBV2
clone size: many
D gene: -
J gene: TRBJ1-4
CDR3 protein: CASTGPGYEKLFF
CDR3 DNA: TGTGCCAGCACCGGGCCAGGGTACGAAAAACTGTTTTTT

V gene: TRBV19
clone size: few
D gene: TRBD1
J gene: TRBJ1-1
CDR3 protein: CASSTRGNPTEAFF
CDR3 DNA: TGTGCCAGTAGTACCAGGGGGAATCCAACTGAAGCTTTCTTT

V gene: TRBV12-3/TRBV12-4
clone size: many
D gene: TRBD2
J gene: TRBJ2-7
CDR3 protein: CASSSGGAYEQYF
CDR3 DNA: TGTGCCAGCAGTTCCGGGGGGGCCTACGAGCAGTACTTC

V gene: TRBV28
clone size: many
D gene: TRBD2
J gene: TRBJ2-3
CDR3 protein: CASSLGLAGGRDVMSTDTQYF
CDR3 DNA: TGTGCCAGCAGTTTAGGGCTAGCGGGAGGCCGGGATGTAATGAGCACAGATACGCAGTATTTT

V gene: TRBV5-1
clone size: -
D gene: TRBD2
J gene: TRBJ2-5
CDR3 protein: CATLGLAGQETQYF
CDR3 DNA: TGCGCCACCCTGGGACTAGCGGGACAAGAGACCCAGTACTTC

V gene: TRBV30
clone size: once
D gene: TRBD1
J gene: TRBJ2-7
CDR3 protein: CAWDKGGQAYEQYF
CDR3 DNA: TGTGCCTGGGACAAGGGTGGACAGGCCTACGAGCAGTACTTC

V gene: TRBV6-2/TRBV6-3
clone size: many
D gene: TRBD1
J gene: TRBJ2-1
CDR3 protein: CASAPDRGNEQFF
CDR3 DNA: TGTGCCAGCGCCCCGGACAGGGGGAATGAGCAGTTCTTC

V gene: TRBV19
clone size: many
D gene: -
J gene: TRBJ2-3
CDR3 protein: CASSIGLAGSADTQYF
CDR3 DNA: TGTGCCAGTAGTATTGGCCTTGCCGGTTCCGCAGATACGCAGTATTTT

V gene: TRBV29-1
clone size: few
D gene: TRBD2
J gene: TRBJ2-7
CDR3 protein: CSVVGGDLYEQYF
CDR3 DNA: TGCAGCGTTGTCGGGGGGGACCTCTACGAGCAGTACTTC

V gene: TRBV7-2
clone size: many
D gene: -
J gene: TRBJ2-1
CDR3 protein: CASSLSSGLHNEQFF
CDR3 DNA: TGTGCCAGCAGCTTATCCTCCGGCCTTCACAATGAGCAGTTCTTC

V gene: TRBV6-1
clone size: few
D gene: -
J gene: TRBJ1-2
CDR3 protein: CAGSGSPSTYYGYTF
CDR3 DNA: TGTGCCGGCTCCGGGAGCCCGAGTACCTACTATGGCTACACCTTC

V gene: TRBV3-1
clone size: -
D gene: -
J gene: TRBJ1-3
CDR3 protein: CASSQDSGNTIYF
CDR3 DNA: TGTGCCAGCAGTCAGGACTCAGGAAACACCATATATTTT

V gene: TRBV28
clone size: many
D gene: -
J gene: TRBJ2-4
CDR3 protein: CASLALDAKNIQYF
CDR3 DNA: TGTGCCAGTCTAGCTCTGGACGCCAAAAACATTCAGTACTTC

V gene: TRBV28
clone size: many
D gene: TRBD1
J gene: TRBJ2-1
CDR3 protein: CASTPWGGTGSDNEQFF
CDR3 DNA: TGTGCCAGCACCCCATGGGGGGGGACAGGGTCGGACAATGAGCAGTTCTTC

V gene: TRBV3-1
clone size: -
D gene: TRBD2
J gene: TRBJ2-2
CDR3 protein: CASSPSGSYTGELFF
CDR3 DNA: TGTGCCAGCAGCCCTAGCGGGAGTTACACCGGGGAGCTGTTTTTT

V gene: TRBV6-1
clone size: few
D gene: TRBD1
J gene: TRBJ1-2
CDR3 protein: CASRLPPANGQGAYGYTF
CDR3 DNA: TGTGCCAGCAGATTACCCCCCGCGAATGGACAGGGGGCCTATGGCTACACCTTC

V gene: TRBV18
clone size: few
D gene: -
J gene: TRBJ2-1
CDR3 protein: CASSLAGPSDEQFF
CDR3 DNA: TGTGCCAGCTCACTCGCGGGACCCTCTGATGAGCAGTTCTTC

V gene: TRBV4-2
clone size: few
D gene: -
J gene: TRBJ2-5
CDR3 protein: CASSQDTAGVRTQYF
CDR3 DNA: TGTGCCAGCAGCCAAGATACTGCAGGGGTGCGGACCCAGTACTTC

V gene: TRBV20-1
clone size: many
D gene: TRBD2
J gene: TRBJ2-5
CDR3 protein: CSARDPGLAGEETQYF
CDR3 DNA: TGCAGTGCTAGAGATCCAGGACTAGCGGGAGAAGAGACCCAGTACTTC

V gene: TRBV7-9
clone size: -
D gene: TRBD1
J gene: TRBJ2-1
CDR3 protein: CASSPPPRGLDNEQFF
CDR3 DNA: TGTGCCAGCAGCCCTCCTCCCAGGGGGCTGGACAATGAGCAGTTCTTC

V gene: TRBV12-3/TRBV12-4
clone size: many
D gene: -
J gene: TRBJ2-7
CDR3 protein: CASSFNPYEQYF
CDR3 DNA: TGTGCCAGCAGTTTCAACCCCTACGAGCAGTACTTC

V gene: TRBV2
clone size: many
D gene: -
J gene: TRBJ1-6
CDR3 protein: CASTQGNNSPLHF
CDR3 DNA: TGTGCCAGCACCCAGGGAAATAATTCACCCCTCCACTTT

V gene: TRBV28
clone size: many
D gene: -
J gene: TRBJ2-2
CDR3 protein: CASTKVDTGELFF
CDR3 DNA: TGTGCCAGCACCAAAGTGGACACCGGGGAGCTGTTTTTT

V gene: TRBV19
clone size: many
D gene: TRBD2
J gene: TRBJ2-7
CDR3 protein: CASHPTRGLAGTYEQYF
CDR3 DNA: TGTGCCTCGCACCCGACGAGGGGACTAGCGGGAACCTACGAGCAGTACTTC

V gene: TRBV19
clone size: -
D gene: TRBD2
J gene: TRBJ2-1
CDR3 protein: CASSSVAGSYNEQFF
CDR3 DNA: TGTGCCAGTAGTTCCGTAGCGGGCTCCTACAATGAGCAGTTCTTC

V gene: TRBV5-4
clone size: many
D gene: -
J gene: TRBJ1-2
CDR3 protein: CASSLGGFNYGYTF
CDR3 DNA: TGTGCCAGCAGCTTGGGGGGGTTTAACTATGGCTACACCTTC

V gene: TRBV16
clone size: -
D gene: -
J gene: TRBJ2-4
CDR3 protein: CASSQGNIQYF
CDR3 DNA: TGTGCCAGCAGCCAAGGAAACATTCAGTACTTC

V gene: TRBV5-1
clone size: few
D gene: TRBD2
J gene: TRBJ2-5
CDR3 protein: CASSLVASGWETQYF
CDR3 DNA: TGCGCCAGCAGCTTGGTCGCTAGCGGGTGGGAGACCCAGTACTTC

V gene: TRBV27
clone size: many
D gene: -
J gene: TRBJ2-1
CDR3 protein: CASTPGTYNEQFF
CDR3 DNA: TGTGCCAGCACCCCGGGAACTTACAATGAGCAGTTCTTC

V gene: TRBV9
clone size: few
D gene: TRBD1
J gene: TRBJ2-1
CDR3 protein: CASSVAGQVYNEQFF
CDR3 DNA: TGTGCCAGCAGCGTAGCGGGACAGGTTTACAATGAGCAGTTCTTC